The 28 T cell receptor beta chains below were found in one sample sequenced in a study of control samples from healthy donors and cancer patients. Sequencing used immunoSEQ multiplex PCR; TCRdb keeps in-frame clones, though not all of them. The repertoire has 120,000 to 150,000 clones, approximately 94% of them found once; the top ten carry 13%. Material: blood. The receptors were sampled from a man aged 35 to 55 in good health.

The CDR3 DNA follows: TGTGCCAGCAGCTTAGCGCAAACAGGGCACCCTGGAAACACCATATATTTT. Translating gives CASSLAQTGHPGNTIYF. This chain links TRBV7-9 with TRBJ1-3; a weak D match, TRBD1 (6 bases). Germline V lookup: CDR1 SEHNR, CDR2 FQNEAQ (reference sequence). The germline V and J ends were trimmed by 0 bases and 2 bases, with 14 bases remaining between them. The CDR3 extends over 17 amino acids.

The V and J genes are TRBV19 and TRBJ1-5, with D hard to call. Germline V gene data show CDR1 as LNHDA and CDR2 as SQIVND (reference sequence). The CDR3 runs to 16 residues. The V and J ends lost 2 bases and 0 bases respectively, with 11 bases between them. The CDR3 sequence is CASSINSGFSNQPQHF. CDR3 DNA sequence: TGTGCCAGTAGTATAAATTCAGGTTTTAGCAATCAGCCCCAGCATTTT.

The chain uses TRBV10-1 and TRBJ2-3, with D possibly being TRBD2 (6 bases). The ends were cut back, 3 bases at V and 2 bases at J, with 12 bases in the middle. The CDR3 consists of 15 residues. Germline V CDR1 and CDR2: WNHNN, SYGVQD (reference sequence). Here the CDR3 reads CASSDRGASTDTQYF. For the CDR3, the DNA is TGCGCCAGCAGTGACCGCGGGGCCTCCACAGATACGCAGTATTTT.

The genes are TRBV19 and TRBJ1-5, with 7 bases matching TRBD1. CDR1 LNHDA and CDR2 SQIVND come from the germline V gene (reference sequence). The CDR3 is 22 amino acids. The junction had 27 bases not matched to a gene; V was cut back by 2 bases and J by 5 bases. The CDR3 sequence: CASSINLLWDRAYTTYYQPQHF. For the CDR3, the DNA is TGTGCCAGTAGTATAAATTTATTGTGGGACAGAGCCTACACAACCTATTATCAGCCCCAGCATTTT.

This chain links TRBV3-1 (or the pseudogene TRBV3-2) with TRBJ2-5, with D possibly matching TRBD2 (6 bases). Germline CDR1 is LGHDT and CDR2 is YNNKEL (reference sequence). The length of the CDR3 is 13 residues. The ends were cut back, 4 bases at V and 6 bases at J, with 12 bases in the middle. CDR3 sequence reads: CASSPRDLKTQYF. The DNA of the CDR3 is TGTGCCAGCAGCCCGCGGGACTTAAAGACCCAGTACTTC.

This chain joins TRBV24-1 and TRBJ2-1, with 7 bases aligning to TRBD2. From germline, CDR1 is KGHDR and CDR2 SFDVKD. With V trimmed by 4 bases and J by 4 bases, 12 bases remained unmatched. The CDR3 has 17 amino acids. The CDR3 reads CATSETRRAGDYNEQFF. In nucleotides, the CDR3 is TGTGCCACCAGTGAAACCAGGCGGGCGGGAGATTACAATGAGCAGTTCTTC.

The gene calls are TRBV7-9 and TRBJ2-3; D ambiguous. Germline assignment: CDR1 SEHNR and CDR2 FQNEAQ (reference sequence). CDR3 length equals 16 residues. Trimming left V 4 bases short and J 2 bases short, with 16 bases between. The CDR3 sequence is CASSSTDGQATDTQYF. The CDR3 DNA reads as TGTGCCAGCAGCTCAACTGACGGCCAAGCCACAGATACGCAGTATTTT.

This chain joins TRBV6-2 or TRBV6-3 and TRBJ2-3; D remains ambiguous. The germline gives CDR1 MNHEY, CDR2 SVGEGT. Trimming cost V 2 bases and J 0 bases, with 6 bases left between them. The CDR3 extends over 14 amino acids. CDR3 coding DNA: TGTGCCAGCAGTTACGGTCAGAGCACAGATACGCAGTATTTT. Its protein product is CASSYGQSTDTQYF.

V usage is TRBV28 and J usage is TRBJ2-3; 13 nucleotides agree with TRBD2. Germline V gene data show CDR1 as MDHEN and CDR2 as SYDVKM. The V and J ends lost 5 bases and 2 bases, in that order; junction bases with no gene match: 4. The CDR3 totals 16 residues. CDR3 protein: CASSGLAGVNTDTQYF. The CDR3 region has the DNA TGTGCCAGCAGTGGACTAGCGGGAGTTAACACAGATACGCAGTATTTT.

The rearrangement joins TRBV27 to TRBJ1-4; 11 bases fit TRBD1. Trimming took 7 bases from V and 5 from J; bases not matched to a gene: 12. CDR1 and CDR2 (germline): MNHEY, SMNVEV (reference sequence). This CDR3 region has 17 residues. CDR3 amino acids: CASTLSMGDRGNEKLFF. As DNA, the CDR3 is TGTGCCAGCACCCTTAGTATGGGGGACAGGGGGAATGAAAAACTGTTTTTT.

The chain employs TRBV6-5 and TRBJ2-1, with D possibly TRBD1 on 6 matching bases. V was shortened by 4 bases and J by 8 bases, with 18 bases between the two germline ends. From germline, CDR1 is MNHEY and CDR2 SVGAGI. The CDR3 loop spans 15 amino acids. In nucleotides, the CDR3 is TGTGCCAGCAGTTTCGAATGGACAGATAGCGATGAGCAGTTCTTC. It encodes CASSFEWTDSDEQFF.

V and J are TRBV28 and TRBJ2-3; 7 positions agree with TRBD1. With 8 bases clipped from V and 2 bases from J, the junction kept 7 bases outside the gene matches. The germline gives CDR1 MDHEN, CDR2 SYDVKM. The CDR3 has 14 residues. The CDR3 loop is CASSPDRLTDTQYF. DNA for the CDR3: TGTGCCAGCTCCCCGGACAGGCTCACAGATACGCAGTATTTT.

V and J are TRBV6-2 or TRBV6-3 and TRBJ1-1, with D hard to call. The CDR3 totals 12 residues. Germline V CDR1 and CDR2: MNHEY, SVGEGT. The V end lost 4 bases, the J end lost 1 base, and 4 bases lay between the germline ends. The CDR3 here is CASSSRNTEAFF. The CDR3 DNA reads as TGTGCCAGCAGTTCGCGGAACACTGAAGCTTTCTTT.

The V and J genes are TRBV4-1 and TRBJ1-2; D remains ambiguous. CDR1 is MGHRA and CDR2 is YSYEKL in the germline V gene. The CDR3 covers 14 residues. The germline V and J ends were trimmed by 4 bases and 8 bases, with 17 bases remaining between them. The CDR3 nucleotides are TGCGCCAGCAGCCGGGCGGGTGGGCCAGGCGGCTACACCTTC. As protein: CASSRAGGPGGYTF.

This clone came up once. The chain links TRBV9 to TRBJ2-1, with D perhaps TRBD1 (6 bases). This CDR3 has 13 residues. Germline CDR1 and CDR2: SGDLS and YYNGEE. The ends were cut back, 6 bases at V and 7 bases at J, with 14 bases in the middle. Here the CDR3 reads CASTAGVENEQFF. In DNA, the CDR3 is TGTGCCAGCACGGCAGGGGTTGAGAATGAGCAGTTCTTC.

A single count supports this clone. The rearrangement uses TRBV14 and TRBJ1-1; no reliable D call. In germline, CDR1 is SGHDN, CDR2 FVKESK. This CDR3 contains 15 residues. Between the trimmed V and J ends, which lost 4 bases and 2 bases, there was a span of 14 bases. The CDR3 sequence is CASSPFRELNTEAFF. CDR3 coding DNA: TGTGCCAGCAGCCCATTCCGGGAGCTAAACACTGAAGCTTTCTTT. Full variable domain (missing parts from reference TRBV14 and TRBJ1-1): EAGVTQFPSHSVIEKGQTVTLRCDPISGHDNLYWYRRVMGKEIKFLLHFVKESKQDESGMPNNRFLAERTGGTYSTLKVQPAELEDSGVYFCASSPFRELNTEAFFGQGTRLTVV.

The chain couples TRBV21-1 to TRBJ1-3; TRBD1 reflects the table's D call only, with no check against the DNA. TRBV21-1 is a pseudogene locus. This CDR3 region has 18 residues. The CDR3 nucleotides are TGTGCCAGCAGCAAAGGGATACAGGGGCCGTACTCTGGAAACACCATATATTTT. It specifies CASSKGIQGPYSGNTIYF.

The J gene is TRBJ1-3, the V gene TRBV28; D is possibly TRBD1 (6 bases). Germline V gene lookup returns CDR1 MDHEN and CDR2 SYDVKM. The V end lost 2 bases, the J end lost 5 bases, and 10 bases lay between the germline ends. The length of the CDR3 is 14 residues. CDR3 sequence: CASSLGTQRNTIYF. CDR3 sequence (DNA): TGTGCCAGCAGTTTAGGGACACAACGAAACACCATATATTTT.

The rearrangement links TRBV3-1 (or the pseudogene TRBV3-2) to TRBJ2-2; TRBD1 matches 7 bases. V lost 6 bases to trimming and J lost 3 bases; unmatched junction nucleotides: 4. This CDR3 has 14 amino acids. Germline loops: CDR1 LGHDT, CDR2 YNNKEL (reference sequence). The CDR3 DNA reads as TGTGCCAGCAGACAGGGGATCGACACCGGGGAGCTGTTTTTT. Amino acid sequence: CASRQGIDTGELFF.

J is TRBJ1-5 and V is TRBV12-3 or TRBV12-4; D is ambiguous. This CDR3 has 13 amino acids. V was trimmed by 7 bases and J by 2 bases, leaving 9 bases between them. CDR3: CASTPGGNQPQHF. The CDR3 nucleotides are TGTGCCAGCACTCCTGGGGGCAATCAGCCCCAGCATTTT.

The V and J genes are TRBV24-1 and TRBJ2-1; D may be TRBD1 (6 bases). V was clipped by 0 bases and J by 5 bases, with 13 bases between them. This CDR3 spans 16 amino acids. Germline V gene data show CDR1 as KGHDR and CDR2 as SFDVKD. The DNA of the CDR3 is TGTGCCACCAGTGATTTGAATTTACAGGGAGACAATGAGCAGTTCTTC. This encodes CATSDLNLQGDNEQFF.

The CDR3 nucleotides read TGTGCCAGCAGCATTAGTAGGAACACTGAAGCTTTCTTT. This sequence encodes CASSISRNTEAFF. The chain is built from TRBV6-5 and TRBJ1-1; D not certain. CDR1 is MNHEY, CDR2 SVGAGI, per germline. The CDR3 has 13 residues. Trimming pared 6 bases from V and 1 base from J, leaving 9 bases between.

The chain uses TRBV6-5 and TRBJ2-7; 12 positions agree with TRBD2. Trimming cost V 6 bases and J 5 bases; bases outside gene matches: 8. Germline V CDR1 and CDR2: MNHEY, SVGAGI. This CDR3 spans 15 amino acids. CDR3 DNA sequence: TGTGCCAGCAGGCGCAAGACTAGCGGGAGAAACGAGCAGTACTTC. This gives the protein CASRRKTSGRNEQYF.

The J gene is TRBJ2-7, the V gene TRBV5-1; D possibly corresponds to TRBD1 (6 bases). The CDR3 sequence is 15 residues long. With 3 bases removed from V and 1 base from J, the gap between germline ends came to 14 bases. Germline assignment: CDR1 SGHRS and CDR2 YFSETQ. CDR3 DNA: TGCGCCAGCAGCTCGACGGACAGAATTTCCTACGAGCAGTACTTC. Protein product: CASSSTDRISYEQYF.

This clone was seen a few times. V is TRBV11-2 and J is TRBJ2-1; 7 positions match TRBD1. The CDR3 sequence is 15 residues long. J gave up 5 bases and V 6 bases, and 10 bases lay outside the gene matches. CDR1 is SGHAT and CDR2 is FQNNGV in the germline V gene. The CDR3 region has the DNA TGTGCCAGCAGGTCTGTGACAGGGATCCACAATGAGCAGTTCTTC. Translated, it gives CASRSVTGIHNEQFF.

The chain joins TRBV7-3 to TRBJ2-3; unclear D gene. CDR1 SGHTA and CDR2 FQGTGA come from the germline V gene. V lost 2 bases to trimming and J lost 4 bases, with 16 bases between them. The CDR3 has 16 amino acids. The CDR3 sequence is CASSLGRMITPDTQYF. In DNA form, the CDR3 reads TGTGCCAGCAGCTTAGGGCGGATGATCACCCCAGATACGCAGTATTTT.

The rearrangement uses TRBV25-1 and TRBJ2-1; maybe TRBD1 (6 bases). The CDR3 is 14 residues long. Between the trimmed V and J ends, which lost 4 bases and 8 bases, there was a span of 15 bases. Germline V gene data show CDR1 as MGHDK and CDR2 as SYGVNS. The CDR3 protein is CASSGGPVRDEQFF. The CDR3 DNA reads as TGTGCCAGCAGTGGGGGGCCTGTTAGGGATGAGCAGTTCTTC.

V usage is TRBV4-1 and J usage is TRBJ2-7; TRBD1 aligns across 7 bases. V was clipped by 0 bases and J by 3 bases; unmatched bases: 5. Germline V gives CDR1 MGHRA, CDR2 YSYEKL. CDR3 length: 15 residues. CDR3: CASSQDQDRFYEQYF. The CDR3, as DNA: TGCGCCAGCAGCCAAGATCAGGACAGGTTCTACGAGCAGTACTTC.